This entry is about one T cell receptor (beta chain). Its antigen is unknown. Each donor's blood draw was 7.5 to 10 milliliters of peripheral blood. This entry belongs to a study of blood T cells in healthy people across ages. Findings and limits, study-wide: Observed TCR beta diversity per million T cells went down as age went up. This fall followed a roughly linear course with age. Naive and antigen-experienced cells were not separated, limiting conclusive comparison.

The CDR3 spans 12 residues. In germline, CDR1 is SGHRS, CDR2 YFSETQ. Trimming removed 4 bases from V and 4 bases from J, with 7 bases in between. A second PCR, run for about 6 to 12 cycles, used a sample-barcoded 5' primer plus a J-beta primer mix. All cDNA molecules were each tagged by a template-switch adaptor with 12 random nucleotides. MiXCR, run by TCRdb on the 5' RACE reads, gives a single entry per CDR3 protein. The sample has around 690,000 distinct CDR3 sequences; under 70% are singletons. This TCR came from a man between 60 and 75 years old in good health. Sequenced: blood. The rearrangement links TRBV5-1 to TRBJ2-3; unclear D gene. This CDR3 is CASSTGSDTQYF. The CDR3 region has the DNA TGCGCCAGCAGCACCGGATCAGATACGCAGTATTTT.